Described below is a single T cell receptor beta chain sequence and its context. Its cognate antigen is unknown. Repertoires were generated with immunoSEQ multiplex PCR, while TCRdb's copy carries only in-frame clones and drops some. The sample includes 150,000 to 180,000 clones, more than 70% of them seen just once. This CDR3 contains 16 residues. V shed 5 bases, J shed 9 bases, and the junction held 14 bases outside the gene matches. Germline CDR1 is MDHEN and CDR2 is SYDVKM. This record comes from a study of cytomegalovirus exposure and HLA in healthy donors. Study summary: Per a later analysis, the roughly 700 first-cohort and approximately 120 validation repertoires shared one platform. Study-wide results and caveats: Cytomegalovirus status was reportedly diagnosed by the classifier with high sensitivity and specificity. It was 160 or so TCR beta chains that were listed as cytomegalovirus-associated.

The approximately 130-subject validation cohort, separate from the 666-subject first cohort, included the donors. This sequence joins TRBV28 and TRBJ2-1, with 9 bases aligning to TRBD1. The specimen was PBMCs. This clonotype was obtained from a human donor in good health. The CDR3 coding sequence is TGTGCCAGCAGTCTAACCACTCGGACAGGGGTTAGTGAGCAGTTCTTC. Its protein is CASSLTTRTGVSEQFF.